The rows below give T cell receptor beta chains drawn from one sample of a study of shared clonotypes between healthy human individuals. TCRdb's copy holds only in-frame clones and misses some; the assay was immunoSEQ multiplex PCR. The data hold a few million clones, with around nine tenths observed a single time. The sequenced sample was naive CD4+ T cells sorted from blood. The origin of the receptors is a man aged 18-30 years in good health. Each CDR3 is given with its conserved first and last residue. Fields, in order: J gene, clone size, V gene, D gene, CDR3 DNA, CDR3 protein. The D gene is left open where the match is weak. Size values are once, few and many counts, or a class for expanded clones, and some rows have none.

>TRBJ1-2|.|TRBV10-3|.
TGTGCCATCAGTATACAGGGACAAGGATACTATGGCTACACCTTC
CAISIQGQGYYGYTF
>TRBJ2-5|.|TRBV7-2|.
TGTGCCAGCAGCTTAAGGATAGGCAACCAAGAGACCCAGTACTTC
CASSLRIGNQETQYF
>TRBJ2-5|.|TRBV5-6|.
TGTGCCAGCAGCTTGGATGGCAGGGAGGAGACCCAGTACTTC
CASSLDGREETQYF
>TRBJ1-6|once|TRBV5-1|.
TGCGCCAGCAGCTTGGCCTTACAGGGTTTCGGTTCACCCCTCCACTTT
CASSLALQGFGSPLHF
>TRBJ2-5|.|TRBV7-7|.
TGTGCTAGCAGCTTAGACGGAGTGGAGACCCAGTACTTC
CASSLDGVETQYF
>TRBJ1-2|.|TRBV6-5|.
TGTGCCAGCAGCGCCGACAGAAACTATGGCTACACCTTC
CASSADRNYGYTF
>TRBJ2-5|.|TRBV7-7|.
TGTGCTGGCAGCTTAGGCCTCCAAGAGACCCAGTACTTC
CAGSLGLQETQYF
>TRBJ2-7|.|TRBV4-1|.
TGCGCCAGCAGCCAGCCCGACGGGCTCCCTCGCGAGCAGTACTTC
CASSQPDGLPREQYF
>TRBJ1-1|.|TRBV19|.
TGTGCCAGTAGTATAAATAAGGAAGCTTTCTTT
CASSINKEAFF
>TRBJ2-2|.|TRBV6-1|TRBD2
TGTGCCAGCGGGATACTAGCGTCGAACACCGGGGAGCTGTTTTTT
CASGILASNTGELFF
>TRBJ2-2|once|TRBV7-9|TRBD1
TGTGCCAGCAGCGGGCGGACAGGTGCCGGGGAGCTGTTTTTT
CASSGRTGAGELFF
>TRBJ1-1|.|TRBV2|.
TGTGCCAGCTCTGGAGGAGGGAAAAGCACTGAAGCTTTCTTT
CASSGGGKSTEAFF
>TRBJ2-7|.|TRBV5-1|.
TGCGCCAGCAGCTTGGCGGACAGCTCCTACGAGCAGTACTTC
CASSLADSSYEQYF
>TRBJ1-1|.|TRBV11-2|.
TGTGCCAGCAGCTTAGTTCGGGGGGATGAGAGGAACACTGAAGCTTTCTTT
CASSLVRGDERNTEAFF
>TRBJ1-1|.|TRBV18|TRBD1
TGTGCCAGCTCACCACGGGCAGGGGGCGGCTCTGGATTGAAGAACACTGAAGCTTTCTTT
CASSPRAGGGSGLKNTEAFF
>TRBJ2-5|few|TRBV7-2|.
TGTGCCAGCAGCTTTTCGGTTGGAAGTGTTGAGACCCAGTACTTC
CASSFSVGSVETQYF
>TRBJ1-3|.|TRBV5-6|.
TGTGCCAGCAGCTCGGGACCGGCGAACTCTGGAAACACCATATATTTT
CASSSGPANSGNTIYF